What follows are 9 T cell receptor beta chains derived from one specimen sequenced in a study of blood T cells in healthy people across ages. The use of a sample-barcoded 5' primer and a J-beta primer mix characterized a second PCR of 7 to 11 cycles. TCRdb called the 5' RACE reads again in MiXCR, with one record for every CDR3 protein. The table lists about 1 million distinct CDR3 sequences, under 30% of them singletons, with approximately 0.75% in the top ten. This sample was shared with a second study, whose subject was T cells of mothers and their children.

Sequenced: blood. These TCRs come from a girl aged 2-10 years in good health.

In its sample, this clonotype was seen a few times. V is TRBV4-1 and J is TRBJ2-7; unclear D gene. The germline V and J ends were trimmed by 0 bases and 0 bases, with 9 bases remaining between them. The CDR3 runs 15 residues. Looked up from germline, CDR1 is MGHRA and CDR2 is YSYEKL. This CDR3 reads CASSQESASSYEQYF. DNA of the CDR3: TGCGCCAGCAGCCAAGAGTCGGCGAGCTCCTACGAGCAGTACTTC.

The chain combines TRBV3-1 with TRBJ1-2; 8 nucleotides agree with TRBD1. Germline V gene data show CDR1 as LGHDT and CDR2 as YNNKEL (reference sequence). J gave up 6 bases and V 4 bases, and 4 bases lay outside the gene matches. The CDR3 is 13 residues long. The CDR3 loop is CASSRQGTNGYTF. DNA for the CDR3: TGTGCCAGCAGCCGACAGGGGACAAATGGCTACACCTTC.

A remark on this clonotype: An end of the junction does not agree with germline; a read error may underlie this. CDR3 amino acids: CASSLGGRQETLYF. DNA for the CDR3: TGTGCCAGCAGTTTGGGCGGTCGACAAGAGACCCTGTACTTC. The chain carries TRBV12-3 or TRBV12-4 and TRBJ2-5; no reliable D call. The CDR3 runs to 14 residues.

In its sample, this clonotype was seen a few times. The chain carries TRBV7-9 and TRBJ2-7; D may be TRBD1 (5 bases). Per germline, CDR1 SEHNR and CDR2 FQNEAQ (reference sequence). CDR3 length: 15 residues. Deletions cut 3 bases from V and 0 bases from J, with 12 bases between. The CDR3: CASSFTGPGSYEQYF. Written as DNA, the CDR3 is TGTGCCAGCAGCTTTACAGGACCCGGCTCCTACGAGCAGTACTTC.

This sequence joins TRBV16 and TRBJ2-1, with 10 nucleotides matching TRBD2. The CDR3 has 14 residues. V lost 4 bases and J lost 7; bases outside the gene matches: 4. Germline assignment: CDR1 KGHSY and CDR2 FQNENV. CDR3 bases: TGTGCCAGCAGCCCTAGCGGGAGCGGTAATGAGCAGTTCTTC. It specifies CASSPSGSGNEQFF.

This clonotype was recorded a few times. This chain uses TRBV7-9 with TRBJ1-2; TRBD1 matches at 7 bases. The CDR3 is made up of 14 amino acids. The germline gives CDR1 SEHNR, CDR2 FQNEAQ (reference sequence). Trimming at V came to 5 bases and at J to 6 bases, leaving 9 bases not matched to a gene. The CDR3 coding sequence is TGTGCCAGCAGCCCCTCTGGGACAGCCGATGGCTACACCTTC. Translated: CASSPSGTADGYTF.

With regard to this clonotype: The germline gene is not matched at one end of the junction; a read error may be the cause. The V call is TRBV14, the J call TRBJ1-5; no firm D call. The CDR3 consists of 12 residues. The germline V gene has CDR1 SGHDN and CDR2 FVKESK. The CDR3 here is CASSQVLGRQDF. The CDR3 DNA reads as TGTGCCAGCAGCCAAGTGCTAGGCCGACAAGACTTT.

CDR3 protein: CAISESGGGAYNEQFF. Here the CDR3 DNA reads TGTGCCATCAGTGAGTCCGGGGGGGGCGCCTACAATGAGCAGTTCTTC. This chain joins TRBV10-3 and TRBJ2-5; 8 positions match TRBD2. The J call may be incorrect, as the DNA end agrees better with TRBJ2-1. Germline lookup yields CDR1 ENHRY and CDR2 SYGVKD. The CDR3 loop spans 16 amino acids.

This rearrangement joins TRBV29-1 to TRBJ2-7; the D gene is possibly TRBD1 (6 bases). CDR1 is SQVTM and CDR2 is ANQGSEA in the germline V gene. V lost 7 bases and J 0 bases, leaving 13 bases between the germline ends. The CDR3 has 13 amino acids. The CDR3 is CSARQDISYEQYF. Here the CDR3 DNA reads TGCAGCGCCCGACAGGACATCTCCTACGAGCAGTACTTC.